A single sample is the source of the 3 T cell receptor beta chains below, sequenced in a study of regulatory T cells in long-lasting Graves disease. For TCR beta, libraries came from iRepertoire HTBI primers and Arm-PCR of CDR3 regions. TCRdb reanalysed the multiplex PCR reads using MiXCR and keeps one entry per CDR3 protein. This sample has roughly 530,000 distinct CDR3 sequences, with roughly a sixth found just once. Time point: newly diagnosed GD, antithyroid drugs for less than 3 months. With RNA extracted from PBMCs as input, the TCR library was made. This sample was also put to use in a study of T cells in Graves' hyperthyroidism and ophthalmopathy.

The specimen was peripheral blood mononuclear cells (PBMCs), collected at new diagnosis, from a patient treated with antithyroid drugs. The receptors were gathered from a woman aged 35 to 59 with Graves disease.

This clonotype was picked up many times. The chain is built from TRBV20-1 and TRBJ2-1; D possibly corresponds to TRBD2 (6 bases). Germline CDR1 DFQATT, CDR2 SNEGSKA (reference sequence). The CDR3 contains 15 residues. V lost 4 bases, J lost 6 bases, and 19 bases lay in between. For the CDR3, the DNA is TGCAGTGCTATTAACCGGGACTCCGCAACCAATGAGCAGTTCTTC. Amino acids: CSAINRDSATNEQFF.

The V and J genes are TRBV11-2 and TRBJ2-2, with D possibly TRBD2 on 5 matching bases. This CDR3 has 16 residues. Trimming removed 5 bases from V and 4 bases from J, with 17 bases in between. Germline CDR1 SGHAT, CDR2 FQNNGV. The CDR3 DNA reads TGTGCCAGCAGCCCCCCGGGGAAAACAACCACCGGGGAGCTGTTTTTT. Translated: CASSPPGKTTTGELFF.

This clonotype was counted ten times or more. The CDR3 DNA is TGTGCCATCAGTGAGTCAAGATCCTACAATGAGCAGTTCTTC. Translating it yields CAISESRSYNEQFF. The chain uses TRBV10-3 and TRBJ2-1, with unresolved D. Germline-derived CDR1 and CDR2 are ENHRY and SYGVKD. V gave up 0 bases and J gave up 1 base, with 4 bases separating them. This CDR3 contains 14 residues.